This TCR beta chain appears in the sequencing data of a study of T cell therapy after organ transplantation. Concerning this clone: What it binds is not known.

CDR3 length: 15 residues. The germline CDR1 and CDR2 sequences are LGHNT and FRNRAP. Study-level points and caveats: Endogenous clonotypes not in therapy products appeared after therapy alongside transferred ones. Confounding by concurrent antirejection or antiviral medications was not assessed. Nonresponders had marked pretherapy clonal expansions and little post-therapy change.

This table comes from immunoSEQ multiplex PCR, and its TCRdb copy is limited to in-frame clones, with some not included. The top ten clones hold approximately 3.4% of a sample with about 48,000 clones, 94% of them seen once. The chain is built from TRBV12-5 and TRBJ2-3; D ambiguous. The TCR comes from a human patient who had received a solid organ transplant and had CMV disease. The sample was CD8+ T cells from blood, taken before autologous CMV-specific T cell therapy. The CDR3 bases are TGTGCCAACTTAATTAATGTGAAAGGGTCGGATACGCAGTATTTT. Translated, it gives CANLINVKGSDTQYF.